Following are 32 T cell receptor beta chains from one sample sequenced in a study of siplizumab effects on memory and regulatory T cells. The data were produced by immunoSEQ multiplex PCR, yet TCRdb's version contains in-frame clones alone and is incomplete. Among tens of thousands of clones, over 70% were seen once, and the ten largest hold more than 1.5%. The sample comprised Tregs sorted from blood. Source of these receptors: a human donor in good health.

J is TRBJ2-1 and V is TRBV25-1, with TRBD2 matching 7 bases. Losses at the gene ends were 1 base for V and 12 bases for J; bases not matched to a gene: 6. Germline loops: CDR1 MGHDK, CDR2 SYGVNS. This CDR3 contains 13 residues. CDR3 residues: CASSESTSRGQFF. As DNA, the CDR3 is TGTGCCAGCAGTGAATCGACTAGCAGAGGGCAGTTCTTC.

V is TRBV20-1 and J is TRBJ2-5, with D uncertain. V lost 6 bases to trimming and J lost 1 base, with 6 bases between them. The CDR3 extends over 11 amino acids. Germline V gene sequence: CDR1 DFQATT, CDR2 SNEGSKA (reference sequence). The CDR3 is CSAHAQETQYF. The CDR3, as DNA: TGCAGTGCCCACGCCCAAGAGACCCAGTACTTC.

V is TRBV5-1 and J is TRBJ2-3; TRBD2 aligns across 8 bases. The CDR3 spans 17 residues. Germline V gene sequence: CDR1 SGHRS, CDR2 YFSETQ. The trim removed 0 bases at V and 2 bases at J, leaving 8 bases unmatched. CDR3 region: CASSLGGLGATTDTQYF. The CDR3 coding sequence is TGCGCCAGCAGCTTGGGGGGACTAGGTGCGACCACAGATACGCAGTATTTT.

The table lists this clone with a count of one. The CDR3 DNA sequence: TGTGCCAGCAGTTACTCCCGTAATGAAAAACTGTTTTTT. It codes for CASSYSRNEKLFF. V is TRBV6-5 and J is TRBJ1-4; D is unclear. The CDR3 sequence is 13 residues long. The V gene's germline CDR1 is MNHEY and CDR2 SVGAGI. V gave up 0 bases and J gave up 4 bases, with 3 bases separating them.

V usage is TRBV5-1 and J usage is TRBJ2-5, with 7 bases lining up with TRBD2. This CDR3 spans 17 amino acids. Trimming removed 5 bases from V and 5 bases from J; junction bases left unmatched: 18. Germline-derived CDR1 and CDR2 are SGHRS and YFSETQ. The CDR3 loop reads CASSGRLAAFRRETQYF. Here the CDR3 DNA reads TGCGCCAGCAGTGGTAGGCTAGCGGCATTTCGACGGGAGACCCAGTACTTC.

This clone has just one count. The V and J genes are TRBV30 and TRBJ2-1; D not certain. The V end lost 1 base, the J end lost 7 bases, and 5 bases lay between the germline ends. The length of the CDR3 is 11 residues. Germline V gene sequence: CDR1 GTSNPN, CDR2 SVGIG (reference sequence). The CDR3 here is CAWSALNEQFF. The CDR3 DNA sequence: TGTGCCTGGAGTGCCCTTAATGAGCAGTTCTTC.

V and J are TRBV20-1 and TRBJ2-1; weak D call: TRBD1 (5 bases). Deletions cut 8 bases from V and 5 bases from J, with 10 bases between. This CDR3 region has 11 residues. Germline lookup yields CDR1 DFQATT and CDR2 SNEGSKA (reference sequence). The CDR3 DNA is TGCAGTACCGCAGGGAACAATGAGCAGTTCTTC. Translating gives CSTAGNNEQFF.

V usage is TRBV19 and J usage is TRBJ1-1, with D possibly being TRBD1 (5 bases). V was shortened by 4 bases and J by 1 base, with 10 bases between the two germline ends. The germline CDR1 and CDR2 sequences are LNHDA and SQIVND (reference sequence). The CDR3 is made up of 14 amino acids. Here the CDR3 DNA reads TGTGCCAGTAGTACCCCCAGGGAGAACACTGAAGCTTTCTTT. It codes for CASSTPRENTEAFF.

This clone ranks as medium-sized (0.01 to 0.1%). The same CDR3 is also encoded by other DNA sequences in this sample. The genes are TRBV4-1 and TRBJ1-5; 10 bases are a match to TRBD1. The CDR3 extends over 16 amino acids. V shed 2 bases and J 4 bases; nucleotides not matched to a gene: 5. Germline lookup yields CDR1 MGHRA and CDR2 YSYEKL. Here the CDR3 reads CASSQQDRGRNQPQHF. As DNA, the CDR3 is TGCGCCAGCAGCCAACAAGACAGGGGGCGTAATCAGCCCCAGCATTTT.

The chain couples TRBV11-3 to TRBJ1-4; D unresolved. Germline V gives CDR1 SGHNT, CDR2 YENEEA. V lost 3 bases and J lost 3, with 14 bases in between. The CDR3 totals 16 residues. CDR3 loop: CASSFSRLSANEKLFF. CDR3 DNA: TGTGCCAGCAGCTTCAGCAGGTTATCGGCTAATGAAAAACTGTTTTTT.

The V gene is TRBV7-8, the J gene TRBJ2-5; 11 positions agree with TRBD2. Germline values: CDR1 SGHVS, CDR2 FQNEAQ. The CDR3 length is 15 residues. The V segment lost 0 bases and the J segment 5 bases; nucleotides outside the gene matches: 2. CDR3 protein: CASSLALAGGETQYF. For the CDR3, the DNA is TGTGCCAGCAGCTTAGCTTTAGCGGGAGGGGAGACCCAGTACTTC. Full variable domain (outside the CDR3, taken from reference TRBV7-8 and TRBJ2-5): GAGVSQSPRYKVAKRGQDVALRCDPISGHVSLFWYQQALGQGPEFLTYFQNEAQLDKSGLPSDRFFAERPEGSVSTLKIQRTQQEDSAVYLCASSLALAGGETQYFGPGTRLLVL.

The V gene is TRBV9, the J gene TRBJ1-2; the D gene is possibly TRBD1 (6 bases). This CDR3 contains 16 residues. The germline V gene has CDR1 SGDLS and CDR2 YYNGEE. The V end was cut by 0 bases, the J end by 4 bases, with 16 bases between. In nucleotides, the CDR3 is TGTGCCAGCAGCGTAGCGGGGGATTGGACAGCCTATGGCTACACCTTC. This codes for CASSVAGDWTAYGYTF.

V usage is TRBV27 and J usage is TRBJ2-5, with 10 bases matching TRBD2. The J call may be in error: the DNA end matches TRBJ2-7 better. The CDR3 length is 14 residues. Germline loops: CDR1 MNHEY, CDR2 SMNVEV (reference sequence). Written as DNA, the CDR3 is TGTGCCAGCGCTTGGGCTAGCGGGAGCCACGAGCAGTACTTC. This codes for CASAWASGSHEQYF.

V gene TRBV7-1 combines with J gene TRBJ2-7; a weak D match, TRBD2 (7 bases). TRBV7-1 is designated an ORF whose function remains uncertain. Trimming removed 4 bases at V and 0 bases at J, with 13 bases between. The CDR3 is 15 amino acids. The CDR3 nucleotides read TGTGCCAGCAGCTTAAAGCGGGACATCTCCTACGAGCAGTACTTC. Protein product: CASSLKRDISYEQYF.

The CDR3 sequence is CASSQASGANYGYTF. The CDR3 coding sequence is TGTGCCAGCAGCCAAGCGTCAGGGGCTAACTATGGCTACACCTTC. The chain couples TRBV4-2 to TRBJ1-2, with D perhaps matching TRBD1 (6 bases). CDR1 LGHNA and CDR2 YNFKEQ come from the germline V gene. The CDR3 loop spans 15 amino acids. Trimming took 1 base from V and 0 from J, leaving 9 bases between them.

The chain recombines TRBV7-2 with TRBJ2-2; no clear D gene. Germline V gene lookup returns CDR1 SGHTA and CDR2 FQGNSA. V was trimmed by 4 bases and J by 4 bases, leaving 10 bases between them. The CDR3 totals 14 residues. The CDR3 here is CASSSGAFTGELFF. The CDR3 DNA sequence: TGTGCCAGCAGCTCAGGAGCGTTCACCGGGGAGCTGTTTTTT.

The chain links TRBV7-8 to TRBJ1-3; D possibly corresponds to TRBD1 (6 bases). Deletions cut 2 bases from V and 0 bases from J, with 14 bases between. The germline gives CDR1 SGHVS, CDR2 FQNEAQ. The CDR3 has 17 residues. The CDR3 sequence is CASSLRGGGPSGNTIYF. The CDR3 DNA is TGTGCCAGCAGCTTACGCGGAGGGGGTCCCTCTGGAAACACCATATATTTT.

The chain has TRBV5-1 and TRBJ2-7; D is perhaps TRBD2 (5 bases). The CDR3 is made up of 16 amino acids. Trimming removed 0 bases at V and 2 bases at J, with 15 bases between. CDR1 is SGHRS and CDR2 is YFSETQ in the germline V gene. In DNA, the CDR3 is TGCGCCAGCAGCTTGGCCGTTGTCGGAGCGGCCTACGAGCAGTACTTC. Encoded protein: CASSLAVVGAAYEQYF. The variable domain in full, completed from reference TRBV5-1 and TRBJ2-7, reads KAGVTQTPRYLIKTRGQQVTLSCSPISGHRSVSWYQQTPGQGLQFLFEYFSETQRNKGNFPGRFSGRQFSNSRSEMNVSTLELGDSALYLCASSLAVVGAAYEQYFGPGTRLTVT.

The genes are TRBV7-9 and TRBJ2-7; 9 bases are shared with TRBD1. CDR3 length: 14 amino acids. V lost 3 bases and J lost 3; bases outside the gene matches: 3. Looked up from germline, CDR1 is SEHNR and CDR2 is FQNEAQ (reference sequence). This chain's CDR3 is CASSLRGQGYEQYF. The CDR3 DNA follows: TGTGCCAGCAGCTTGCGGGGACAGGGCTACGAGCAGTACTTC.

This chain connects TRBV6-5 to TRBJ2-3, with TRBD1 matching over 8 bases. This CDR3 contains 15 residues. The junction had 8 bases not matched to a gene; V was cut back by 6 bases and J by 3 bases. Germline V gene lookup returns CDR1 MNHEY and CDR2 SVGAGI. The CDR3 spells CASSRQGWGTDTQYF. CDR3 nucleotides: TGTGCCAGCAGCCGACAGGGGTGGGGGACAGATACGCAGTATTTT.

V usage is TRBV6-1 and J usage is TRBJ2-1; weak D call: TRBD1 (5 bases). V was shortened by 2 bases and J by 4 bases, with 9 bases between the two germline ends. The CDR3 contains 14 residues. Germline V CDR1 and CDR2: MNHNS, SASEGT. Written as DNA, the CDR3 is TGTGCCAGCAGTGAAAGGAACAGGTACAATGAGCAGTTCTTC. It codes for CASSERNRYNEQFF.

This chain uses TRBV7-9 with TRBJ2-1, with a possible D match to TRBD2 (6 bases). Germline CDR1 is SEHNR and CDR2 is FQNEAQ (reference sequence). The CDR3 extends over 15 amino acids. V lost 2 bases to trimming and J lost 2 bases, with 10 bases between them. The CDR3 is CASSLRGGAYNEQFF. The CDR3 region has the DNA TGTGCCAGCAGCTTACGGGGAGGCGCCTACAATGAGCAGTTCTTC. Full variable domain (missing parts from reference TRBV7-9 and TRBJ2-1): DTGVSQNPRHKITKRGQNVTFRCDPISEHNRLYWYRQTLGQGPEFLTYFQNEAQLEKSRLLSDRFSAERPKGSFSTLEIQRTEQGDSAMYLCASSLRGGAYNEQFFGPGTRLTVL.

V usage is TRBV30 and J usage is TRBJ2-1; 15 nucleotides match TRBD2. The CDR3 is made up of 17 amino acids. Germline V gene lookup returns CDR1 GTSNPN and CDR2 SVGIG (reference sequence). V shed 1 base and J 4 bases; nucleotides not matched to a gene: 5. The CDR3 coding sequence is TGTGCCTGGAGTGACCCGGGACTAGCGGGAGGTTACAATGAGCAGTTCTTC. It is translated as CAWSDPGLAGGYNEQFF.

The CDR3 coding sequence is TGTGCCAGCAGCTTTATAGGGGGCGCCACCGGGGAGCTGTTTTTT. Amino acids: CASSFIGGATGELFF. The chain carries TRBV12-1 and TRBJ2-2; the table gives TRBD1 as D, unverified against the DNA. TRBV12-1 is recorded as a pseudogene. The CDR3 consists of 15 residues.

This clone is a singleton in its sample. This sequence joins TRBV5-1 and TRBJ1-3; a possible D gene is TRBD1 (6 bases). CDR3 size: 17 residues. Trimming cost V 4 bases and J 0 bases, with 17 bases left between them. CDR1 SGHRS and CDR2 YFSETQ come from the germline V gene. The CDR3 nucleotides are TGCGCCAGCAGCCCCCGGACAGACCTACTCTCTGGAAACACCATATATTTT. Its protein is CASSPRTDLLSGNTIYF.

This clone was observed a single time. V usage is TRBV18 and J usage is TRBJ1-5; D is ambiguous. Germline lookup yields CDR1 KGHSH and CDR2 LQKENI. The CDR3 loop spans 13 amino acids. V lost 2 bases and J 4 bases, leaving 6 bases between the germline ends. CDR3 in amino acids: CASSPAQNQPQHF. The CDR3 coding sequence is TGTGCCAGCTCACCAGCCCAGAATCAGCCCCAGCATTTT.

The chain employs TRBV2 and TRBJ1-5; TRBD1 might be the D (6 bases). The CDR3 totals 13 residues. Germline V gene data show CDR1 as SNHLY and CDR2 as FYNNEI. V lost 8 bases and J 7 bases, leaving 15 bases between the germline ends. CDR3: CASGRDNGQPQHF. The DNA of the CDR3 is TGTGCCAGCGGCCGGGACAATGGACAGCCCCAGCATTTT.

This sequence joins TRBV30 and TRBJ2-7; 9 bases line up with TRBD1. CDR3 size: 13 residues. The J segment lost 5 bases and the V segment lost 4 bases, leaving 6 bases of the junction unmatched. Germline loops: CDR1 GTSNPN, CDR2 SVGIG (reference sequence). The CDR3 bases are TGTGCCTGGACCGGGACAGGGAGGCACGAGCAGTACTTC. The encoded protein is CAWTGTGRHEQYF.

The chain combines TRBV18 with TRBJ2-1; 10 bases match TRBD2. V lost 8 bases, J lost 4 bases, and 5 bases stayed unmatched. Germline V gene data show CDR1 as KGHSH and CDR2 as LQKENI. CDR3 size: 14 residues. The CDR3 nucleotides are TGTGCCAGCAGGACTAGCGGCCCTTACAATGAGCAGTTCTTC. It codes for CASRTSGPYNEQFF.

This chain connects TRBV7-2 to TRBJ2-1, with 8 bases lining up with TRBD2. The CDR3 runs to 16 residues. The ends lost 5 bases at V and 6 bases at J; junction bases unmatched: 12. The germline V gene has CDR1 SGHTA and CDR2 FQGNSA. DNA for the CDR3: TGTGCCAGCAGCCCAGGTCGGGGGGGAGTTGTCAATGAGCAGTTCTTC. It is translated as CASSPGRGGVVNEQFF.

This clone was counted only a few times. V gene TRBV7-9 combines with J gene TRBJ1-1; the D is unclear. The V end was cut by 1 base, the J end by 4 bases, with 7 bases between. The germline V gene encodes CDR1 SEHNR and CDR2 FQNEAQ (reference sequence). The CDR3 loop spans 13 amino acids. The CDR3 region has the DNA TGTGCCAGCAGCTTAGATCATGGCACTGAAGCTTTCTTT. It translates to CASSLDHGTEAFF.

This chain links TRBV19 with TRBJ2-1; 14 bases agree with TRBD2. V gave up 6 bases and J gave up 5 bases; unmatched junction bases: 9. The CDR3 sequence is 17 residues long. CDR1 is LNHDA, CDR2 SQIVND, per germline (reference sequence). CDR3 sequence reads: CASSAGLAGVSHNEQFF. CDR3 in DNA: TGTGCCAGTAGCGCGGGACTAGCGGGAGTATCACACAATGAGCAGTTCTTC.